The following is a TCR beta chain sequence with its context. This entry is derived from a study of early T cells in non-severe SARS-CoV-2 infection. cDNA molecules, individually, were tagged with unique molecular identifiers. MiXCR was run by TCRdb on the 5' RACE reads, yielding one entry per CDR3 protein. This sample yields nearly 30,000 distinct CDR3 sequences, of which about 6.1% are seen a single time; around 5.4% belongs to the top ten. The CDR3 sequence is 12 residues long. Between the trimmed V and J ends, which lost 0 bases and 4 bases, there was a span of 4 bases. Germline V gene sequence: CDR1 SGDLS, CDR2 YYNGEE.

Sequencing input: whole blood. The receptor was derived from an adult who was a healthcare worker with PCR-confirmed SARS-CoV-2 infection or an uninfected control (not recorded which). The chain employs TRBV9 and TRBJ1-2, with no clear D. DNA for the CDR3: TGTGCCAGCAGCGTAGGGTCCTATGGCTACACCTTC. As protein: CASSVGSYGYTF.